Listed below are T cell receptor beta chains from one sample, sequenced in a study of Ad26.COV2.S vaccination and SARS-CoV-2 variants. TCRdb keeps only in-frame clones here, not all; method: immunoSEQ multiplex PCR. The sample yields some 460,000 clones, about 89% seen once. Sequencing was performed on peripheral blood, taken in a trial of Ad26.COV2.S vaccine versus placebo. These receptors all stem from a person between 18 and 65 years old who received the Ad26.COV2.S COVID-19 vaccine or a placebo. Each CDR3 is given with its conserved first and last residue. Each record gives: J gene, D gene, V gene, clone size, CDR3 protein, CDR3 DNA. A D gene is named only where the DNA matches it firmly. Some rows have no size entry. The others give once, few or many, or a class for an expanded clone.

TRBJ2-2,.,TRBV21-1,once,CASSKAARGGQLNTGELFF,TGTGCCAGCAGCAAAGCTGCGAGAGGAGGACAACTAAACACCGGGGAGCTGTTTTTT
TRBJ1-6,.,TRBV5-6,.,CASSPGQINSPLHF,TGTGCCAGCAGCCCGGGACAAATCAATTCACCCCTCCACTTT
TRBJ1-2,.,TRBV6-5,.,CASSRRTRPYGYTF,TGTGCCAGCAGCCGAAGGACCCGTCCCTATGGCTACACCTTC
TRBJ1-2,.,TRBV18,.,CASSPLSAGYGYTF,TGTGCCAGCTCACCGTTAAGTGCCGGCTATGGCTACACCTTC
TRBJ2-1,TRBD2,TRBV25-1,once,CASSPLAVYNEQFF,TGTGCCAGCAGTCCACTAGCGGTGTACAATGAGCAGTTCTTC
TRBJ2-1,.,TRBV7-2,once,CASSLRASFLAPNNEQFF,TGTGCCAGCAGCTTAAGAGCGAGCTTTCTAGCGCCAAACAATGAGCAGTTCTTC
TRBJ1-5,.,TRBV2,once,CASSPRGGINQPQHF,TGTGCCAGCAGCCCGAGGGGGGGGATCAATCAGCCCCAGCATTTT
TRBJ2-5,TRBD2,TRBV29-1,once,CSVALSGVLYF,TGCAGCGTAGCTCTTAGCGGGGTGCTTTACTTC
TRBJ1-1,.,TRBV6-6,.,CASTVTGNTEAFF,TGTGCCAGCACCGTTACAGGGAACACTGAAGCTTTCTTT
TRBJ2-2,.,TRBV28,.,CASSVEGGTGELFF,TGTGCCAGCAGCGTCGAGGGTGGGACCGGGGAGCTGTTTTTT
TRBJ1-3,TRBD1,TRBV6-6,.,CASRLQGGDTIYF,TGTGCCAGCAGACTCCAGGGGGGGGACACCATATATTTT
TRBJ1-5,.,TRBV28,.,CASSSYGLNQPQHF,TGTGCCAGCAGTTCGTACGGGCTGAATCAGCCCCAGCATTTT
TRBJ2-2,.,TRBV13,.,CASESSGELFF,TGTGCCAGCGAATCTTCCGGGGAGCTGTTTTTT
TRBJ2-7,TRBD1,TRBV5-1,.,CASSVRGQGFYEQYF,TGCGCCAGCAGCGTCCGGGGACAGGGTTTCTACGAGCAGTACTTC
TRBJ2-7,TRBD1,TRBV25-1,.,CASIRSGQGDYEQYF,TGTGCCAGCATAAGATCGGGACAGGGTGATTACGAGCAGTACTTC
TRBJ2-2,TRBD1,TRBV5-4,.,CASSSPGTGDTGELFF,TGTGCCAGCAGCTCACCCGGGACAGGGGACACCGGGGAGCTGTTTTTT
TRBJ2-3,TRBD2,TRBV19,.,CASTSGGASDTQYF,TGTGCCTCGACTAGCGGGGGGGCCTCGGATACGCAGTATTTT
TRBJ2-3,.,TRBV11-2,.,CASSAPWGTDTQYF,TGTGCCAGCAGCGCCCCTTGGGGCACAGATACGCAGTATTTT
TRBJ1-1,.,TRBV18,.,CASSPLLNTEAFF,TGTGCCAGCTCACCACTTTTGAACACTGAAGCTTTCTTT
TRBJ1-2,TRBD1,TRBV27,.,CASSDPGGGYTF,TGTGCCAGCAGCGACCCAGGGGGTGGCTACACCTTC
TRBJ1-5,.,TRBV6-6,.,CASSYSVGGNQPQHF,TGTGCCAGCAGTTACTCCGTTGGCGGCAATCAGCCCCAGCATTTT
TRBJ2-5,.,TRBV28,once,CASSSRTLPETQYF,TGTGCCAGCAGTTCCCGGACTCTCCCCGAGACCCAGTACTTC
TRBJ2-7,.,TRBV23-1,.,CASSPGSGRGHWEQYF,TGCGCCAGCAGTCCCGGGTCTGGCAGGGGACATTGGGAGCAGTACTTC
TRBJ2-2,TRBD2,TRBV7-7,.,CASSGGTANTGELFF,TGTGCTAGCAGCGGGGGGACGGCTAACACCGGGGAGCTGTTTTTT
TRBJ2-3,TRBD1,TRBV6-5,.,CASSSLIQGDGNTQYF,TGTGCCAGCAGTTCTCTGATTCAGGGGGATGGAAATACGCAGTATTTT
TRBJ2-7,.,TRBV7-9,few,CASREGYEQYF,TGTGCCAGCAGGGAGGGGTACGAGCAGTACTTC
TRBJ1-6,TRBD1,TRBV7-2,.,CASSLRGQGSSPLHF,TGTGCCAGCAGCTTAAGGGGACAGGGTTCTTCACCCCTCCACTTT
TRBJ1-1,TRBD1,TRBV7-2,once,CASSTHRGAEAFF,TGTGCCAGCAGCACACACAGGGGAGCTGAAGCTTTCTTT
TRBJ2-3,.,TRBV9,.,CASSVVPTDTQYF,TGTGCCAGCAGCGTAGTTCCCACAGATACGCAGTATTTT
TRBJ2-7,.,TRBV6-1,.,CASSETAYEQYF,TGTGCCAGCAGTGAGACAGCCTACGAGCAGTACTTC
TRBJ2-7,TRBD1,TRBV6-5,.,CASRRDSPYEQYF,TGTGCCAGCAGACGGGACAGTCCCTACGAGCAGTACTTC
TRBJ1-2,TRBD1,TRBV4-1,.,CASSQTGQGVSGYTF,TGCGCCAGCAGCCAAACGGGACAGGGGGTGTCTGGCTACACCTTC
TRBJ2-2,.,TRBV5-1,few,CASSFAVPGLRDSNTGELFF,TGCGCCAGCAGCTTCGCCGTCCCGGGACTGAGGGACTCGAACACCGGGGAGCTGTTTTTT
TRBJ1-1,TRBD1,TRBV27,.,CASSLQGAGEAFF,TGTGCCAGCAGTCTACAGGGGGCCGGCGAAGCTTTCTTT
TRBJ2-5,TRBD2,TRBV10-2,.,CASTGGRGLETQYF,TGCGCCAGCACGGGAGGTAGAGGCCTTGAGACCCAGTACTTC
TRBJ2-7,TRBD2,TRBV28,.,CASTVAGPYEQYF,TGTGCCAGCACCGTAGCGGGACCCTACGAGCAGTACTTC
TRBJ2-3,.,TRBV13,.,CASSLRVGTDTQYF,TGTGCCAGCAGCTTAAGGGTTGGCACAGATACGCAGTATTTT
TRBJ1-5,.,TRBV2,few,CASNSGKGNQPQHF,TGTGCCAGCAATTCCGGGAAGGGCAATCAGCCCCAGCATTTT
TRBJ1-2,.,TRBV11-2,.,CASSLGLISESGYTF,TGTGCCAGCAGCTTGGGACTAATAAGTGAGTCCGGCTACACCTTC